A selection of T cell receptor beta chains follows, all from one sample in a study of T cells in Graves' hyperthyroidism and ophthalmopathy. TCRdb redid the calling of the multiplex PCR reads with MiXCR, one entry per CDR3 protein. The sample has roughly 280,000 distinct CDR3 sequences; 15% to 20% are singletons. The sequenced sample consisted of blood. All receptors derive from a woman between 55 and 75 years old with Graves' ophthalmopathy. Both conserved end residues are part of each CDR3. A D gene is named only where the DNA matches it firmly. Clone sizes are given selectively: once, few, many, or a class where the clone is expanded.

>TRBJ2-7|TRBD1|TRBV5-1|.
TGCGCCAGCAGCTCGGTCAGGGGGTACGAGCAGTACTTC
CASSSVRGYEQYF
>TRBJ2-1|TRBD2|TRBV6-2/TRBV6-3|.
TGTGCCAGCAGTTACCACCGCAGGACTAGCGGGGCCTATGGGGGTGAGCAGTTCTTC
CASSYHRRTSGAYGGEQFF
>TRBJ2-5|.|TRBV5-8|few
TGTGCCAGCAGCTGGAGGGGGAATAAAGAGACCCAGTACTTC
CASSWRGNKETQYF
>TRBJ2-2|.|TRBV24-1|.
TGTGCCACCAGTGCTCTGGGGCTTACCGGGGAGCTGTTTTTT
CATSALGLTGELFF
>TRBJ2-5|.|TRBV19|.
TGTGCCAGTAGTGCCCTAAGCGGCCGAGAGACCCAGTACTTC
CASSALSGRETQYF
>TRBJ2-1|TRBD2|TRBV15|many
TGTGCCACCAGCAGAGAGGCCGGGACTAGCGGGGCGGCGTCCTCCTACAATGAGCAGTTCTTC
CATSREAGTSGAASSYNEQFF
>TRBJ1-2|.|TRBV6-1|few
TGTGCCGCATCAAAGGGGGACTATGGCTACACCTTC
CAASKGDYGYTF
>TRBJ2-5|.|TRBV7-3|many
TGTGCCAGCGCCGCTGGAGGCGGGCAAGAGACCCAGTACTTC
CASAAGGGQETQYF
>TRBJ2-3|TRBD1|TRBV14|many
TGTGCCAGCAGCCAAGTGGGGCCGGGACAGGGGATAGATACGCAGTATTTT
CASSQVGPGQGIDTQYF
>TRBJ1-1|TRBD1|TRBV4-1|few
TGCGCCAGCAGCCAAGGTGACGGGACAGCGAACACTGAAGCTTTCTTT
CASSQGDGTANTEAFF
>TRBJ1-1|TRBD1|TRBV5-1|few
TGCGCCAGCAGCCGAACAGGGGAATCGGCTTTCTTT
CASSRTGESAFF
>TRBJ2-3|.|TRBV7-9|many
TGTGCCAGCAGCTTACTAGCTCCGTCGCAGTATTTT
CASSLLAPSQYF
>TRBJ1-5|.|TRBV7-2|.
TGTGCCAGCAGCCCCGGGGCGACCGTCTATAGCAATCAGCCCCAGCATTTT
CASSPGATVYSNQPQHF
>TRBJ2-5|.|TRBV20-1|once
TGCAGTGCACCTAATGCTGGTAAAGAGACCCAGTACTTC
CSAPNAGKETQYF
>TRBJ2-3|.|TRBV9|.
TGTGCCAGCAGCGTAATAGGGATTTTTTCCACAGATACGCAGTATTTT
CASSVIGIFSTDTQYF
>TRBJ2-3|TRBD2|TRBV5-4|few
TGTGCCAGCAGCTTGGATACTATGGCTAGCGGGAGGGTAGATACGCAGTATTTT
CASSLDTMASGRVDTQYF
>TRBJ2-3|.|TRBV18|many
TGTGCCAGCTCACCAGACAGCGGCACAGATACGCAGTATTTT
CASSPDSGTDTQYF
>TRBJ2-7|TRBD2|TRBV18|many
TGTGCCAGCTCACCACCTACTGGACTAGCTTCCTACGAGCAGTACTTC
CASSPPTGLASYEQYF
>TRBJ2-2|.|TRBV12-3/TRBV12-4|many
TGTGCCAGCAGTTTAGTACAGGACCTGGCCGGGGAGCTGTTTTTT
CASSLVQDLAGELFF
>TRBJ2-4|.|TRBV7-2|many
TGTGCCAGCAGCTTAGCCTTCGCCTCAAACATTCAGTACTTC
CASSLAFASNIQYF
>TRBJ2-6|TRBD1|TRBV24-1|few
TGTGCCACCAGTGATCCCGGACGGGCCAGGGGGTCCCCTGGGGCCAACGTCCTGACTTTC
CATSDPGRARGSPGANVLTF
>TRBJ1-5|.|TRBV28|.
TGTGTCAGCAGTTTTATCATAGGTCAGCCCCAGCATTTT
CVSSFIIGQPQHF
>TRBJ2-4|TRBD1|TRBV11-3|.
TGCGCCAGCAGCCAAGTTAAAGGGGGCAACATTCAGTACTTC
CASSQVKGGNIQYF